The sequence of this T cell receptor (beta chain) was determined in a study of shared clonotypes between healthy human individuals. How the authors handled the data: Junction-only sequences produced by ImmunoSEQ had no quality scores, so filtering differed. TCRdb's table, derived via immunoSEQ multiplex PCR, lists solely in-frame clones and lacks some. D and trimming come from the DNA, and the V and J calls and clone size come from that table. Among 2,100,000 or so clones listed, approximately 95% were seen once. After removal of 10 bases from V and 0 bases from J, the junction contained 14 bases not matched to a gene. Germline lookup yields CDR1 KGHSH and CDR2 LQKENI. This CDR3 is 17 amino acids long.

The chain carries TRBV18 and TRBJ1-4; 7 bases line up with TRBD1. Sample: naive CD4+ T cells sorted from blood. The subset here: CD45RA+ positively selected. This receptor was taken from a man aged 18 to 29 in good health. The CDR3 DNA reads TGTGCCACCGCCATTTCGACAGGGCTTGCAACTAATGAAAAACTGTTTTTT. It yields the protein CATAISTGLATNEKLFF.